The 10 T cell receptor beta chains below come from one sample, sequenced in a study of cytomegalovirus exposure and HLA in healthy donors. The study ran its PCR with 60 Vbeta and 13 Jbeta primers. Clones were sequenced by immunoSEQ multiplex PCR, and TCRdb holds only the in-frame ones, with some missing. The table lists 160,000 or so clones, 75% to 80% of them singletons, with just over 3% in the top ten. Sequencing was done on a sample of PBMCs. Receptors originate from a woman in her forties in good health and CMV-seronegative.

This clone was counted between two and nine times. The CDR3 spells CASSLADRGNSPLHF. The CDR3 nucleotides are TGTGCCAGCAGCTTAGCGGACCGGGGGAATTCACCCCTCCACTTT. The V gene is TRBV7-9, the J gene TRBJ1-6, with a weak D call TRBD1 (5 bases). The CDR3 covers 15 residues. The germline V gene has CDR1 SEHNR and CDR2 FQNEAQ (reference sequence). Trimming stripped 0 bases from V and 7 bases from J, with 10 bases between.

V gene TRBV9 combines with J gene TRBJ1-2; tentatively, D is TRBD1 (5 bases). This CDR3 comprises 14 residues. CDR1 and CDR2 (germline): SGDLS, YYNGEE. V was trimmed by 0 bases and J by 4 bases, leaving 10 bases between them. DNA for the CDR3: TGTGCCAGCAGCGTAGGTGAAGGGGCCTATGGCTACACCTTC. This sequence encodes CASSVGEGAYGYTF.

This clone was detected a few times. The gene calls are TRBV6-1 and TRBJ1-2, with a weak D call TRBD1 (6 bases). V lost 6 bases to trimming and J lost 2 bases, with 16 bases between them. Per the germline V gene, CDR1 is MNHNS and CDR2 is SASEGT. The CDR3 spans 15 residues. The CDR3: CASRDSVPGNYGYTF. In DNA form, the CDR3 reads TGTGCCAGCAGGGACAGCGTCCCAGGGAACTATGGCTACACCTTC.

This rearrangement joins TRBV5-1 to TRBJ2-7, with a weak D call TRBD1 (5 bases). V dropped 0 bases and J dropped 2 bases, with 15 bases sitting between them. The CDR3 has 16 amino acids. Germline CDR1 reads SGHRS; CDR2 reads YFSETQ. Written as DNA, the CDR3 is TGCGCCAGCAGCTTGGACCGAGGCAGGGAAACCTACGAGCAGTACTTC. This codes for CASSLDRGRETYEQYF.

On this clone itself: This likely reflects a read error, since a far larger clone is one base away. The chain has TRBV5-6 and TRBJ1-2, with 7 nucleotides matching TRBD1. Germline V gene sequence: CDR1 SGHDT, CDR2 YYEEEE. This CDR3 contains 13 residues. V was clipped by 4 bases and J by 2 bases; unmatched bases: 2. CDR3 in amino acids: CASSAGQNYGYTF. The DNA for the CDR3 is TGTGCCAGCAGCGCGGGACAGAACTATGGCTACACCTTC.

The chain combines TRBV12-5 with TRBJ2-3; TRBD2 matches at 7 bases. The CDR3 length is 20 residues. From germline, CDR1 is LGHNT and CDR2 FRNRAP. V shed 4 bases, J shed 2 bases, and the junction held 21 bases outside the gene matches. CDR3 amino acids: CASGSPTHDNRDYYTDTQYF. The CDR3 nucleotides read TGTGCTAGTGGTTCCCCGACACACGACAACCGGGACTATTACACAGATACGCAGTATTTT.

The chain has TRBV5-1 and TRBJ2-7, with TRBD2 identical over 14 bases. This CDR3 contains 14 residues. Trimming removed 7 bases from V and 0 bases from J; junction bases left unmatched: 0. CDR1 is SGHRS, CDR2 YFSETQ, per germline. CDR3 loop: CASGTSGGSYEQYF. In DNA, the CDR3 is TGCGCCAGCGGGACTAGCGGGGGCTCCTACGAGCAGTACTTC. The whole variable domain, remainder taken from reference TRBV5-1 and TRBJ2-7, is KAGVTQTPRYLIKTRGQQVTLSCSPISGHRSVSWYQQTPGQGLQFLFEYFSETQRNKGNFPGRFSGRQFSNSRSEMNVSTLELGDSALYLCASGTSGGSYEQYFGPGTRLTVT.

The chain has TRBV5-1 and TRBJ1-3; D call uncertain. The ends were cut back, 6 bases at V and 0 bases at J, with 10 bases in the middle. The germline V gene has CDR1 SGHRS and CDR2 YFSETQ. The CDR3 is 14 residues long. The CDR3 sequence: CASKPQSSGNTIYF. CDR3 DNA: TGCGCCAGCAAGCCGCAAAGCTCTGGAAACACCATATATTTT.

The gene calls are TRBV5-1 and TRBJ1-1; D is unclear. The CDR3 length is 15 residues. Trimming stripped 4 bases from V and 4 bases from J, with 17 bases between. CDR1 and CDR2 from the germline V gene are SGHRS and YFSETQ. For the CDR3, the DNA is TGCGCCAGCAGCAGCGGGATTGACAAAGGCACTGAAGCTTTCTTT. Translating it yields CASSSGIDKGTEAFF.

This CDR3 reads CASSLEVRGYEQYF. CDR3 coding DNA: TGCGCCAGCAGCTTGGAGGTCAGGGGCTACGAGCAGTACTTC. The chain has TRBV5-1 and TRBJ2-7; D may be TRBD1 (6 bases). Germline V gives CDR1 SGHRS, CDR2 YFSETQ. V gave up 0 bases and J gave up 3 bases, with 10 bases separating them. The CDR3 length is 14 residues.